The entry below gives a single T cell receptor (beta chain) sequence along with its context. These data originate in a study of blood T cell repertoires in COVID-19. Study-level background: COVID-19 samples, acute and convalescent, were from the United States, Italy and Spain.

The CDR3 loop spans 15 amino acids. Germline assignment: CDR1 SGHAT and CDR2 FQNNGV. Deletions cut 2 bases from V and 7 bases from J, with 14 bases between. This table comes from immunoSEQ multiplex PCR, and its TCRdb copy is limited to in-frame clones, with some not included. The sample consists of some 200,000 clones, more than 80% of them appearing once. The V gene is TRBV11-2, the J gene TRBJ1-4; weak D call: TRBD1 (5 bases). The sequencing input was peripheral blood. The receptor comes from a woman in her thirties or forties with COVID-19, enrolled during active disease. The CDR3 region is CASSLSLGRAEKLFF. The CDR3 DNA follows: TGTGCCAGCAGCTTAAGTTTGGGCAGGGCTGAAAAACTGTTTTTT. The whole variable domain, filled in from reference TRBV11-2 and TRBJ1-4, reads EAGVAQSPRYKIIEKRQSVAFWCNPISGHATLYWYQQILGQGPKLLIQFQNNGVVDDSQLPKDRFSAERLKGVDSTLKIQPAKLEDSAVYLCASSLSLGRAEKLFFGSGTQLSVL.